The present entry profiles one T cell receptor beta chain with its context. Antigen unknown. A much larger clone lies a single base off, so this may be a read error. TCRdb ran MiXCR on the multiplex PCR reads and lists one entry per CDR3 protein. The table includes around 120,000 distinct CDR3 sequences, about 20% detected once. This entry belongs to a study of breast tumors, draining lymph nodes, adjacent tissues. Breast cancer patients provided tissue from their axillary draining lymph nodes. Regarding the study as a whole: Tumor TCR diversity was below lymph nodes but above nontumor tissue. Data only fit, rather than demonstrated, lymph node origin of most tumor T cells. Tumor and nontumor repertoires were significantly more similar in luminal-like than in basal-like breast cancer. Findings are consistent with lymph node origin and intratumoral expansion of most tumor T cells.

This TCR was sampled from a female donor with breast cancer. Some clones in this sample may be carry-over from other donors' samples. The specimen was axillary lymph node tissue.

CDR3 sequence (DNA): TGCGCCGGCAGCTGGGGACAGGGAAAAGCTAACTATGGCTACACCTTC. Its translation is CAGSWGQGKANYGYTF. The chain uses TRBV5-1 and TRBJ1-2, with 9 bases matching TRBD1. The CDR3 runs 16 residues. Germline CDR1 reads SGHRS; CDR2 reads YFSETQ.